This T cell receptor (beta chain) was retrieved from a study of shared clonotypes between healthy human individuals. Overall study context: There were three CD4 naive, three CD4 memory, two CD8 naive and one CD8 memory plates per donor.

Clones were sequenced by immunoSEQ multiplex PCR, and TCRdb holds only the in-frame ones, with some missing. The sample lists about 1,800,000 clones, approximately 94% seen once, with approximately 1% in the top ten. Germline values: CDR1 SQVTM, CDR2 ANQGSEA. The CDR3 spans 17 residues. After removal of 2 bases from V and 4 bases from J, the junction contained 13 bases not matched to a gene. Positively selected for CCR7, the CD45RO-negative cells used as naive CD8 cells excluded terminally differentiated effector memory CD45RA+ cells. The chain combines TRBV29-1 with TRBJ1-2; TRBD1 matches 10 bases. This receptor was obtained from a young man in good health. Input material: naive CD8+ T cells sorted from blood. CDR3 region: CSVETTPDRGISYGYTF. Written as DNA, the CDR3 is TGCAGCGTTGAAACCACCCCGGACAGGGGGATTAGCTATGGCTACACCTTC.